One sample yielded the 3 T cell receptor beta chains listed below, sequenced in a study of patients and donors after allogeneic stem cell transplantation. TCRdb itself ran the RT-PCR reads through MiXCR, one entry per CDR3 protein. Seen here are around 240,000 distinct CDR3 sequences, around an eighth observed once, and the top ten hold around 10%. The sample consisted of blood, either unsorted or a sorted T cell fraction (not recorded which). The origin of the receptors is a human donor who was either an allogeneic HSCT recipient or a stem cell or donor lymphocyte infusion donor (not recorded which). It is not recorded whose cells these are; they may come from a transplant donor.

This clonotype was counted only a few times. The chain employs TRBV15 and TRBJ1-1; D is undetermined. V was pared by 3 bases and J by 5 bases, with 4 bases between. The CDR3 covers 11 residues. Germline CDR1 reads LNHNV; CDR2 reads YYDKDF (reference sequence). The CDR3 protein is CATSRETEAFF. CDR3 DNA sequence: TGTGCCACCAGCAGGGAAACTGAAGCTTTCTTT.

CDR3 nucleotides: TGTGCCAGCTCACCCTCGATGGATACGCAGTATTTT. Residues: CASSPSMDTQYF. The chain is built from TRBV18 and TRBJ2-3, with no clear D. There are 12 residues in the CDR3. Per germline, CDR1 KGHSH and CDR2 LQKENI. Trimming left V 3 bases short and J 6 bases short, with 7 bases between.

In its sample, this clonotype was seen many times. The chain combines TRBV7-2 with TRBJ2-4, with 7 bases matching TRBD1. Germline V gene sequence: CDR1 SGHTA, CDR2 FQGNSA. V trimming: 4 bases; J trimming: 6 bases; junction bases outside the gene matches: 9. CDR3 length: 15 amino acids. CDR3 nucleotides: TGTGCCAGCAGCTCCCAGACAGGGTCGGCAAACATTCAGTACTTC. This gives the protein CASSSQTGSANIQYF.